The 23 T cell receptor beta chains listed next were all sequenced from one sample in a study of shared clonotypes between healthy human individuals. This table comes from immunoSEQ multiplex PCR, and its TCRdb copy is limited to in-frame clones, with some not included. Of nearly 500,000 clones listed, 60% to 85% are singletons. Sequenced: PBMCs. The receptors were gathered from a woman aged 40-49 years in good health. Some clones in this sample may be carry-over from other donors' samples.

The CDR3 region is CASSGDRQNTEAFF. CDR3 DNA: TGTGCCAGCAGCGGGGACAGGCAGAACACTGAAGCTTTCTTT. This chain links TRBV11-3 with TRBJ1-1; 8 nucleotides agree with TRBD1. Trimming took 5 bases from V and 1 from J; bases not matched to a gene: 3. CDR1 and CDR2 from the germline V gene are SGHNT and YENEEA. This CDR3 comprises 14 residues.

The chain has TRBV5-1 and TRBJ2-6, with 11 bases fitting TRBD2. Trimming at V came to 1 base and at J to 0 bases, leaving 3 bases not matched to a gene. Germline CDR1 is SGHRS and CDR2 is YFSETQ. The CDR3 loop spans 18 amino acids. The CDR3 DNA follows: TGCGCCAGCAGCTTGTGGCTAGCGGGGGGCTCTGGGGCCAACGTCCTGACTTTC. This codes for CASSLWLAGGSGANVLTF.

CDR3 nucleotide sequence: TGTGCCAGCGTGGACAGAGCCACAGATACGCAGTATTTT. Protein product: CASVDRATDTQYF. The chain has TRBV28 and TRBJ2-3; possibly TRBD1 for D (6 bases). Germline lookup yields CDR1 MDHEN and CDR2 SYDVKM. The CDR3 is 13 amino acids. Trimming removed 8 bases at V and 2 bases at J, with 11 bases between.

V and J are TRBV2 and TRBJ2-1; TRBD1 is a possible D gene (5 bases). Deletions cut 6 bases from V and 8 bases from J, with 14 bases between. This CDR3 comprises 13 residues. Germline CDR1 is SNHLY and CDR2 is FYNNEI. The chain's CDR3 is CASSLYRIHEQFF. The CDR3 bases are TGTGCCAGCAGCCTATACAGGATCCATGAGCAGTTCTTC.

The chain carries TRBV7-9 and TRBJ2-1; the D gene could be TRBD1 or TRBD2 (6 bases each). The V gene lost 5 bases and the J gene lost 0 bases, with 23 bases spanning the gap. The germline CDR1 and CDR2 sequences are SEHNR and FQNEAQ (reference sequence). The length of the CDR3 is 19 residues. The DNA for the CDR3 is TGTGCCAGCAGCCCCGCCGGGGGCCGCAGGGATAGCTCCTACAATGAGCAGTTCTTC. Translated: CASSPAGGRRDSSYNEQFF.

The gene calls are TRBV7-2 and TRBJ2-2, with 13 bases lining up with TRBD2. Trimming took 4 bases from V and 6 from J; bases not matched to a gene: 11. Germline V lookup: CDR1 SGHTA, CDR2 FQGNSA. The length of the CDR3 is 18 residues. CDR3 nucleotides: TGTGCCAGCAGCTCCCGAACTAGCGGGAGGGCGAGGGCCGGGGAGCTGTTTTTT. This translates into CASSSRTSGRARAGELFF.

The V and J genes are TRBV18 and TRBJ2-7; 7 bases line up with TRBD1. J was trimmed by 1 base and V by 6 bases; bases with no gene match: 18. This CDR3 spans 18 amino acids. The germline gives CDR1 KGHSH, CDR2 LQKENI. Here the CDR3 DNA reads TGTGCCAGCTCGCTCACCGGGGTCTTGGGGACAGAATCCTACGAGCAGTACTTC. As protein: CASSLTGVLGTESYEQYF.

This clone was found once. This rearrangement joins TRBV6-4 to TRBJ2-1; 10 nucleotides match TRBD2. The CDR3 loop spans 14 amino acids. CDR1 and CDR2 from the germline V gene are MRHNA and SNTAGT. V was pared by 0 bases and J by 8 bases, with 1 base of the junction left unmatched. CDR3 protein: CASSDSAGGDEQFF. CDR3 DNA sequence: TGTGCCAGCAGTGACTCAGCGGGAGGGGATGAGCAGTTCTTC.

Notes on this clone: Distinct nucleotide sequences in the sample also encode this CDR3. The chain recombines TRBV6-5 with TRBJ2-7, with D hard to call. This CDR3 is 13 amino acids long. V was pared by 2 bases and J by 1 base, with 6 bases between. Germline V CDR1 and CDR2: MNHEY, SVGAGI. The CDR3 bases are TGTGCCAGCAGTTACGGCGGATCCTACGAGCAGTACTTC. Translated: CASSYGGSYEQYF.

DNA for the CDR3: TGCAGCGTGAACCGGGACGGCGAAAAACTGTTTTTT. Protein sequence: CSVNRDGEKLFF. The rearrangement links TRBV29-1 to TRBJ1-4; TRBD1 is a possible D gene (5 bases). The CDR3 extends over 12 amino acids. Germline V CDR1 and CDR2: SQVTM, ANQGSEA. V was pared by 6 bases and J by 8 bases, with 13 bases between.

This clone was detected a few times. The V gene is TRBV11-2, the J gene TRBJ2-7, with 9 bases matching TRBD2. J was trimmed by 0 bases and V by 3 bases; bases with no gene match: 0. Germline values: CDR1 SGHAT, CDR2 FQNNGV. The CDR3 contains 14 residues. DNA for the CDR3: TGTGCCAGCAGCTTTAGCGGGAGCTCCTACGAGCAGTACTTC. As protein: CASSFSGSSYEQYF.

The V gene is TRBV27, the J gene TRBJ1-2; D remains ambiguous. The V and J ends lost 3 bases and 3 bases respectively, with 14 bases between them. CDR1 is MNHEY, CDR2 SMNVEV, per germline (reference sequence). CDR3 length: 15 residues. This chain's CDR3 is CASSFYAVWDYGYTF. The CDR3 nucleotides read TGTGCCAGCAGTTTTTACGCAGTGTGGGACTATGGCTACACCTTC.

The rearrangement links TRBV4-1 to TRBJ2-3, with a tentative D call TRBD2 (6 bases). The CDR3 is 17 residues long. In germline, CDR1 is MGHRA, CDR2 YSYEKL. The V and J ends lost 1 base and 2 bases respectively, with 16 bases between them. DNA for the CDR3: TGCGCCAGCAGCCAAGGATGGACGGGAGCCCCCACAGATACGCAGTATTTT. It codes for CASSQGWTGAPTDTQYF.

The V and J genes are TRBV9 and TRBJ2-1; TRBD2 matches at 7 bases. This CDR3 has 16 residues. V lost 0 bases and J lost 5; bases outside the gene matches: 8. Germline CDR1 and CDR2: SGDLS and YYNGEE. CDR3 nucleotide sequence: TGTGCCAGCAGCGTAGGGAGCGGGAATTCAAACAATGAGCAGTTCTTC. Residues: CASSVGSGNSNNEQFF.

The chain carries TRBV6-5 and TRBJ2-2, with a weak D call TRBD2 (7 bases). CDR1 is MNHEY, CDR2 SVGAGI, per germline. The V end lost 6 bases, the J end lost 5 bases, and 16 bases lay between the germline ends. The CDR3 is 15 residues long. The CDR3 sequence is CASSTPRGGTGELFF. CDR3 sequence (DNA): TGTGCCAGCAGCACCCCCAGGGGAGGGACCGGGGAGCTGTTTTTT.

V gene TRBV28 combines with J gene TRBJ2-5, with TRBD1 matching 9 bases. The CDR3 consists of 14 residues. The V segment lost 3 bases and the J segment 5 bases; nucleotides outside the gene matches: 4. Germline values: CDR1 MDHEN, CDR2 SYDVKM. The CDR3 DNA follows: TGTGCCAGCAGTTTCCCAGGACAGGGGGAGACCCAGTACTTC. Translating it yields CASSFPGQGETQYF.

The chain joins TRBV7-9 to TRBJ2-3, with a weak D call TRBD2 (6 bases). The CDR3 sequence is 18 residues long. V was pared by 1 base and J by 4 bases, with 21 bases between. Germline CDR1 and CDR2: SEHNR and FQNEAQ (reference sequence). The CDR3 nucleotides read TGTGCCAGCAGCTTAGTGGGTTTGTTGGGACGGGGGTCAGATACGCAGTATTTT. The encoded protein is CASSLVGLLGRGSDTQYF.

This chain joins TRBV29-1 and TRBJ2-1, with 7 bases matching TRBD1. CDR1 and CDR2 from the germline V gene are SQVTM and ANQGSEA. The V and J ends lost 1 base and 6 bases, in that order; junction bases with no gene match: 0. The CDR3 spans 12 residues. Written as DNA, the CDR3 is TGCAGCGTTGAAGGGGACAGCAATGAGCAGTTCTTC. As protein: CSVEGDSNEQFF.

This sequence joins TRBV5-1 and TRBJ2-1, with 16 positions matching TRBD2. Germline CDR1 is SGHRS and CDR2 is YFSETQ. V shed 4 bases, J shed 5 bases, and the junction held 12 bases outside the gene matches. This CDR3 is 19 amino acids long. The DNA of the CDR3 is TGCGCCAGCAGCCTACTCGGGACTAGCGGGAGGGGGTCAAACAATGAGCAGTTCTTC. Its translation is CASSLLGTSGRGSNNEQFF.

The CDR3 region is CASSLGVNYGYTF. DNA for the CDR3: TGTGCCAGCAGCTTAGGAGTTAACTATGGCTACACCTTC. The chain uses TRBV7-9 and TRBJ1-2, with D unclear. Germline values: CDR1 SEHNR, CDR2 FQNEAQ (reference sequence). The CDR3 consists of 13 residues. The V and J ends lost 1 base and 1 base respectively, with 4 bases between them.

The genes are TRBV4-1 and TRBJ2-7; D remains unclear. The CDR3 runs to 14 residues. Germline V gene lookup returns CDR1 MGHRA and CDR2 YSYEKL. V lost 4 bases and J 0 bases, leaving 10 bases between the germline ends. The chain's CDR3 is CASSRAESSYEQYF. Written as DNA, the CDR3 is TGCGCCAGCAGCCGGGCGGAGAGCTCCTACGAGCAGTACTTC.

The genes are TRBV6-5 and TRBJ2-7, with D unclear. V was trimmed by 6 bases and J by 2 bases, leaving 8 bases between them. The CDR3 loop spans 12 amino acids. Germline CDR1 is MNHEY and CDR2 is SVGAGI. The DNA for the CDR3 is TGTGCCAGCAGCTCCCCCGCCTACGAGCAGTACTTC. It is translated as CASSSPAYEQYF.

This clone showed up many times. V is TRBV30 and J is TRBJ1-2; D is ambiguous. Trimming took off 1 base at V and 8 bases at J, with 17 bases between the two ends. Germline CDR1 GTSNPN, CDR2 SVGIG (reference sequence). This CDR3 comprises 14 residues. This chain's CDR3 is CAWSGVGMWAGYTF. CDR3 coding DNA: TGTGCCTGGAGTGGTGTCGGGATGTGGGCGGGCTACACCTTC.